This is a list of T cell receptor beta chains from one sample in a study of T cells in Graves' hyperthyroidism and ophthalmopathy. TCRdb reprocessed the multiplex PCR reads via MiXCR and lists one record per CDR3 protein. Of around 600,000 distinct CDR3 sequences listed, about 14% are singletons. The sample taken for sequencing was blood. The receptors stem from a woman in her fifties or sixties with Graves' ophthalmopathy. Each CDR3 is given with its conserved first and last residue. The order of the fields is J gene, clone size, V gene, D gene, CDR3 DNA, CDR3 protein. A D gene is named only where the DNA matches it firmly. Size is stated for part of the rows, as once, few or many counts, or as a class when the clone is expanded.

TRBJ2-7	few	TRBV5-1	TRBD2	TGCGCCAGCAGCTTGGAACTAGCGGGACCTAACTACGAGCAGTACTTC	CASSLELAGPNYEQYF
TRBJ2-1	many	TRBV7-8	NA	TGTGCCAGCAGCTTAGCGGGGACTCCCCAATTTACAACCTACAATGAGCAGTTCTTC	CASSLAGTPQFTTYNEQFF
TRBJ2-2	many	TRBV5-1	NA	TGCGCCAGCAGCTTGGAGTTGGGAGGAGTTTCAACCGGGGAGCTGTTTTTT	CASSLELGGVSTGELFF
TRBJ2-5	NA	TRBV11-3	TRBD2	TGTGCCAGCAGCCGGAGGACTAGCGGGAGCTTCGAGACCCAGTACTTC	CASSRRTSGSFETQYF
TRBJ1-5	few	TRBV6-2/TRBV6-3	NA	TGTGCCAGCAGTTATCTGGGGTCAAGGAGCAATCAGCCCCAGCATTTT	CASSYLGSRSNQPQHF
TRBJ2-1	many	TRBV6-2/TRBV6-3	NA	TGTGCCAGCGACGGTAGAGGGGGGAATACCTACAATGAGCAGTTCTTC	CASDGRGGNTYNEQFF
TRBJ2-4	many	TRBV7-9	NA	TGTGCCAGCAGCTCGCAGGACTGGGGGGCCAAAAACATTCAGTACTTC	CASSSQDWGAKNIQYF
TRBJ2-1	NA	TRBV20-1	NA	TGCAGTGCTAGGGGACCTACCTCCTACAATGAGCAGTTCTTC	CSARGPTSYNEQFF
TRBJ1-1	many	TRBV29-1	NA	TGCATTCAGCAGGGGAAAGGAATGAACACTGAAGCTTTCTTT	CIQQGKGMNTEAFF
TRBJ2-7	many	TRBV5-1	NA	TGCGCCAGCAGCTTGGCAGACTCGGGCTACGAGCAGTACTTC	CASSLADSGYEQYF
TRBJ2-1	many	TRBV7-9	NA	TGTGCCAGCAGCCCCCCTGGGAGGTTGTACAATGAGCAGTTCTTC	CASSPPGRLYNEQFF
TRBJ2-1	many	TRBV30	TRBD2	TGTGCCTGGAGACTAGCGGGAGGGCAGATGGGTGAGCAGTTCTTC	CAWRLAGGQMGEQFF
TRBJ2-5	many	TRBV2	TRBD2	TGTGCCAGCAGCCTGACCGGGACTAGCCAAGAGACCCAGTACTTC	CASSLTGTSQETQYF
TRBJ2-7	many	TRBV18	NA	TGTGCCAGCTCACCAACCGGGACCGACTACGAGCAGTACTTC	CASSPTGTDYEQYF
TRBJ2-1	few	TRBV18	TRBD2	TGTGCCAGCTCACCGTCTAGCGGGAGGCATTACAATGAGCAGTTCTTC	CASSPSSGRHYNEQFF
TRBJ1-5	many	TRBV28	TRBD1	TGTGCCAGCAGTTCCCCCCAGGGGGCTAACAATCAGCCCCAGCATTTT	CASSSPQGANNQPQHF
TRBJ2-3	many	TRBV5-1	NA	TGCGCCAGCAGCACCCCTGAGGGCGATACGCAGTATTTT	CASSTPEGDTQYF
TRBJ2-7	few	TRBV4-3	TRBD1	TGCGCCAGCAGCCAAAAAGGGACAGGGCTCGACGAGCAGTACTTC	CASSQKGTGLDEQYF
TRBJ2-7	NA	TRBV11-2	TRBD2	TGTGCCAGCAGCCGGGGGGACTACGAGCAGTACTTC	CASSRGDYEQYF
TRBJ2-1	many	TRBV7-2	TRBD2	TGTGCCAGCAGCCCCTGGGGGCGGGAGGTGGATGAGCAGTTCTTC	CASSPWGREVDEQFF
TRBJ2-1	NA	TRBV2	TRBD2	TGTGCCAGCAGGGGACTAGCGGGAGAGAACGACAATGAGCAGTTCTTC	CASRGLAGENDNEQFF
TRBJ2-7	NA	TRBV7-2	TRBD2	TGTGCCAGCAGCAACCCCCGGACTAGCGGCACCTTCTACGAGCAGTACTTC	CASSNPRTSGTFYEQYF
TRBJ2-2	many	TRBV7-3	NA	TGTGCCAGCAGCTCGGACAGTCGAGCCTACACCGGGGAGCTGTTTTTT	CASSSDSRAYTGELFF
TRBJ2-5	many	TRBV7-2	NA	TGTGCCAGCAGCTCCCGACAGACCGCAGAGACCCAGTACTTC	CASSSRQTAETQYF
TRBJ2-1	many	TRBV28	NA	TGTGCCAGCAGTTCCTACCTCGGCGACTACAATGAGCAGTTCTTC	CASSSYLGDYNEQFF
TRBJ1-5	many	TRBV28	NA	TGTGCCAGCAGCCTCCTCCCGGGGAGGGAAAGTTATAGCAATCAGCCCCAGCATTTT	CASSLLPGRESYSNQPQHF
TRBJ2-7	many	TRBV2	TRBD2	TGTGCCAGCAGTCCTACTAGCGGGAGGAAGTACGAGCAGTACTTC	CASSPTSGRKYEQYF
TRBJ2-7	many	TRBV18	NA	TGTGCCAGCACAGGAGGGGGAGCGGGCGACGAGCAGTACTTC	CASTGGGAGDEQYF
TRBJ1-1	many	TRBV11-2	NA	TGTGCCAGCAGCAATCTGGGCTCGGCTGCTTTCTTT	CASSNLGSAAFF
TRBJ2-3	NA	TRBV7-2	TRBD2	TGTGCCAGCAGCTTAGTTTCTGCGGGAGGGCGCACAGATACGCAGTATTTT	CASSLVSAGGRTDTQYF
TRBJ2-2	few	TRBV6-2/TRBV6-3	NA	TGTGCCAGCGGATACCCTGCCGGGGAGCTGTTTTTT	CASGYPAGELFF